Presented here are 8 T cell receptor beta chains from one specimen sequenced in a study of shared clonotypes between healthy human individuals. TCRdb's copy holds only in-frame clones and misses some; the assay was immunoSEQ multiplex PCR. The sample has roughly 1,000,000 clones, 70% to 80% seen once. Sequencing input: memory CD4+ T cells from PBMCs. Specified subset: CD45RA-negative fraction. The origin of the receptors is a man younger than 35 in good health. Some clones in this sample may be carry-over from other donors' samples.

The rearrangement joins TRBV30 to TRBJ1-2; 7 nucleotides agree with TRBD1. The germline V gene encodes CDR1 GTSNPN and CDR2 SVGIG (reference sequence). J gave up 8 bases and V 5 bases, and 8 bases lay outside the gene matches. The CDR3 runs to 12 residues. CDR3 amino acids: CAWDPGTVGYTF. The CDR3, as DNA: TGTGCCTGGGATCCCGGGACAGTGGGCTACACCTTC.

This clone showed up just a few times. V gene TRBV5-4 combines with J gene TRBJ2-2, with 10 bases identical to TRBD2. V lost 5 bases and J lost 6; bases outside the gene matches: 4. In germline, CDR1 is SGHNT, CDR2 YYREEE (reference sequence). The CDR3 consists of 14 residues. The CDR3 DNA follows: TGTGCCAGCAGGGGGACTAGCGCTCCCGGGGAGCTGTTTTTT. The encoded protein is CASRGTSAPGELFF. Variable domain in full (rest from reference TRBV5-4 and TRBJ2-2): ETGVTQSPTHLIKTRGQQVTLRCSSQSGHNTVSWYQQALGQGPQFIFQYYREEENGRGNFPPRFSGLQFPNYSSELNVNALELDDSALYLCASRGTSAPGELFFGEGSRLTVL.

The chain has TRBV7-6 and TRBJ2-1; the match to TRBD2 covers 10 bases. Trimming cost V 1 base and J 4 bases; bases outside gene matches: 10. This CDR3 region has 18 residues. The germline V gene encodes CDR1 SGHVS and CDR2 FNYEAQ. The CDR3 sequence is CASSLVEPSGRTYNEQFF. The CDR3 region has the DNA TGTGCCAGCAGCTTAGTTGAGCCTAGCGGGAGAACTTACAATGAGCAGTTCTTC.

The chain carries TRBV5-4 and TRBJ2-3; unclear D gene. The V end lost 0 bases, the J end lost 2 bases, and 7 bases lay between the germline ends. Germline V CDR1 and CDR2: SGHNT, YYREEE (reference sequence). CDR3 length: 14 amino acids. CDR3 nucleotides: TGTGCCAGCAGCTTGGTGGCAGCCACAGATACGCAGTATTTT. Translating it yields CASSLVAATDTQYF.

In the case of this clone: The same CDR3 also results from other DNA sequences found in this sample. The rearrangement links TRBV19 to TRBJ2-7, with a weak D call TRBD1 (6 bases). The germline V and J ends were trimmed by 1 base and 3 bases, with 10 bases remaining between them. The CDR3 runs to 14 residues. In germline, CDR1 is LNHDA, CDR2 SQIVND (reference sequence). In nucleotides, the CDR3 is TGTGCCAGTAGTATAGGAGGCAGGGGCTACGAGCAGTACTTC. This sequence encodes CASSIGGRGYEQYF. The full variable domain, completed using reference TRBV19 and TRBJ2-7, is DGGITQSPKYLFRKEGQNVTLSCEQNLNHDAMYWYRQDPGQGLRLIYYSQIVNDFQKGDIAEGYSVSREKKESFPLTVTSAQKNPTAFYLCASSIGGRGYEQYFGPGTRLTVT.

This chain joins TRBV4-3 and TRBJ2-7; a possible D gene is TRBD2 (6 bases). Trimming removed 5 bases from V and 6 bases from J, with 14 bases in between. This CDR3 is built from 13 residues. Germline CDR1 reads LGHNA; CDR2 reads YSLEER. CDR3 in DNA: TGCGCCAGCAGCACCTGGGGAGGAGGCGAGCAGTACTTC. Encoded protein: CASSTWGGGEQYF.

The V and J genes are TRBV14 and TRBJ2-7, with TRBD1 as a possible D gene (6 bases). CDR1 and CDR2 from the germline V gene are SGHDN and FVKESK. The length of the CDR3 is 15 residues. V was clipped by 5 bases and J by 3 bases, with 17 bases between them. The chain's CDR3 is CASSRRPGHLYEQYF. CDR3 nucleotide sequence: TGTGCCAGCAGCAGACGACCGGGACACCTCTACGAGCAGTACTTC.

This clone was seen only once. The chain is built from TRBV5-1 and TRBJ1-2, with 10 bases aligning to TRBD1. This CDR3 spans 15 amino acids. Germline loops: CDR1 SGHRS, CDR2 YFSETQ. V shed 4 bases and J 7 bases; nucleotides not matched to a gene: 10. The CDR3 bases are TGCGCCAGCAGCCTCACTTCGGGACAGGGGAGTGGCTACACCTTC. It yields the protein CASSLTSGQGSGYTF.